This T cell receptor (beta chain) was identified in a study of blood T cell repertoires in COVID-19. Per the authors' pipeline: By means of reference gene primer amplification, nucleated cell counts were estimated. Here immunoSEQ multiplex PCR was the method, and the copy in TCRdb shows in-frame clones only, minus some. The V and J calls and clone size were taken over from that table, and D and trimming were inferred from the DNA. Of approximately 270,000 clones listed, more than 75% were seen once; the top ten hold approximately 1.7%. This clone showed up just a few times. V lost 1 base to trimming and J lost 2 bases; unmatched junction nucleotides: 6. The V gene's germline CDR1 is SGHRS and CDR2 YFSETQ. The CDR3 is 16 amino acids. Cohort allocation depended upon clinical history that participants reported.

This TCR was recovered from a middle-aged man who had recovered from COVID-19. This chain joins TRBV5-1 and TRBJ2-3, with 8 bases matching TRBD2. What was sequenced was PBMCs or T cells enriched from blood (not recorded which). CDR3 protein: CASSLLSGGSTDTQYF. The CDR3 nucleotides are TGCGCCAGCAGCTTGTTGTCGGGGGGGTCCACAGATACGCAGTATTTT.